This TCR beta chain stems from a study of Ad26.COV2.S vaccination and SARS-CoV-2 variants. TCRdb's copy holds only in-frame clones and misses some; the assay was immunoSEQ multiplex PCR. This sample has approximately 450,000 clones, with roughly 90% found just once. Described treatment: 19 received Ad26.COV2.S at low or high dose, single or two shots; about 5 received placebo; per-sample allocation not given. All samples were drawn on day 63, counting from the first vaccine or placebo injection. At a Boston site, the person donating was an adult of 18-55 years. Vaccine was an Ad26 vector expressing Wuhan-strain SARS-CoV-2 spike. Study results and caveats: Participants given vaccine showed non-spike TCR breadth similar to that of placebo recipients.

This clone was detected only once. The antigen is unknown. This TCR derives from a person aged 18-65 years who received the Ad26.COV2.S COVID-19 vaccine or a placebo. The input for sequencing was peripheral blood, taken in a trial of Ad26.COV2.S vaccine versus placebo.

The CDR3 spells CASSHATDQLNTQYF. The CDR3 DNA reads as TGCGCCAGCAGCCACGCTACGGACCAATTGAATACGCAGTATTTT. The chain has TRBV4-1 and TRBJ2-3; no clear D. Per germline, CDR1 MGHRA and CDR2 YSYEKL. Trimming pared 3 bases from V and 7 bases from J, leaving 17 bases between. CDR3 size: 15 residues.